This TCR beta chain was identified in a study of early T cells in non-severe SARS-CoV-2 infection. Across the study: Bulk RNA taken from unsorted whole blood was sequenced, leaving chains unpaired.

Attached unique molecular identifiers marked individual cDNA molecules. TCRdb recomputed calls from the 5' RACE reads with MiXCR, one row per CDR3 protein. The sample holds about 49,000 distinct CDR3 sequences, approximately 10% seen once. Study outcomes and limitations: VDJdb matching, biased toward anti-spike CD8 responses, missed private and CD4 specificities.

CDR3 length equals 13 residues. V was pared by 7 bases and J by 1 base, with 10 bases between. Germline loops: CDR1 MNHEY, CDR2 SVGEGT. About this clonotype itself: Its cognate antigen is unknown.

The source of this sequence is an adult who was a healthcare worker with PCR-confirmed SARS-CoV-2 infection or an uninfected control (not recorded which). Sequencing input: whole blood. This chain connects TRBV6-2 or TRBV6-3 to TRBJ1-1; D remains ambiguous. The CDR3 bases are TGTGCCAGCAACCGACTGGGGAACACTGAAGCTTTCTTT. Encoded protein: CASNRLGNTEAFF.